The 27 T cell receptor beta chains in this list originate from one sample, sequenced in a study of T cell responses to AZD1222 COVID-19 vaccine. The method was immunoSEQ multiplex PCR; TCRdb's version includes in-frame clones alone and lacks a portion of them. The sample records around 84,000 clones, roughly 86% being singletons. The sample here was peripheral blood, taken on day 0 of AZD1222 vaccination. The receptors stem from an adult in good health.

V is TRBV10-1 and J is TRBJ2-1; D unresolved. CDR1 and CDR2 (germline): WNHNN, SYGVQD (reference sequence). CDR3 length equals 15 residues. V lost 2 bases to trimming and J lost 1 base, with 9 bases between them. The CDR3 spells CASSERAGSYNEQFF. In nucleotides, the CDR3 is TGCGCCAGCAGTGAGAGGGCCGGGTCCTACAATGAGCAGTTCTTC.

This chain uses TRBV6-5 with TRBJ1-1; D is uncertain. The V and J ends lost 2 bases and 1 base respectively, with 14 bases between them. Per germline, CDR1 MNHEY and CDR2 SVGAGI. The CDR3 has 16 residues. CDR3 DNA sequence: TGTGCCAGCAGTTACCGATTTTTTGATGGGAACACTGAAGCTTTCTTT. Translated: CASSYRFFDGNTEAFF.

This clone was observed a few times. The rearrangement joins TRBV7-3 to TRBJ2-7; 9 bases align to TRBD2. V trimming: 1 base; J trimming: 2 bases; junction bases outside the gene matches: 3. CDR3 length: 15 amino acids. CDR1 SGHTA and CDR2 FQGTGA come from the germline V gene. Here the CDR3 DNA reads TGTGCCAGCAGCTTAAGTCCTAGCGGGACCTACGAGCAGTACTTC. Amino acid sequence: CASSLSPSGTYEQYF.

The chain employs TRBV28 and TRBJ2-7; D not certain. Per the germline V gene, CDR1 is MDHEN and CDR2 is SYDVKM. CDR3 size: 12 residues. V lost 5 bases to trimming and J lost 5 bases, with 10 bases between them. For the CDR3, the DNA is TGTGCCAGCAGTGACCCGGCCAACGAGCAGTACTTC. It codes for CASSDPANEQYF.

This chain uses TRBV28 with TRBJ1-5; maybe TRBD1 (5 bases). Trimming took off 4 bases at V and 6 bases at J, with 16 bases between the two ends. Germline lookup yields CDR1 MDHEN and CDR2 SYDVKM. CDR3 length: 15 amino acids. In nucleotides, the CDR3 is TGTGCCAGCAGTTCTTCCAGGCGACAGATTCAGCCCCAGCATTTT. Protein sequence: CASSSSRRQIQPQHF.

This rearrangement joins TRBV7-3 to TRBJ2-3; D remains unclear. CDR3 size: 14 residues. CDR1 SGHTA and CDR2 FQGTGA come from the germline V gene. V was cut by 4 bases and J by 2 bases, with 10 bases left in between. Here the CDR3 DNA reads TGTGCCAGCAGCTGGTCCCACACCACAGATACGCAGTATTTT. It yields the protein CASSWSHTTDTQYF.

The V and J genes are TRBV5-1 and TRBJ2-1; 7 bases agree with TRBD2. This CDR3 spans 16 amino acids. Germline V CDR1 and CDR2: SGHRS, YFSETQ. The V gene end was trimmed by 0 bases and the J gene end by 8 bases; junction bases not matched to a gene: 11. DNA of the CDR3: TGCGCCAGCAGCTTGGGGGCTAGCGGCAATGGTGATGAGCAGTTCTTC. This codes for CASSLGASGNGDEQFF.

The V and J genes are TRBV5-1 and TRBJ2-7; 10 bases fit TRBD1. The germline V gene encodes CDR1 SGHRS and CDR2 YFSETQ. The CDR3 has 13 amino acids. J gave up 9 bases and V 4 bases, and 7 bases lay outside the gene matches. Here the CDR3 DNA reads TGCGCCAGCAGCGGGGGACAGGGGTCGTGGCAGTACTTC. This gives the protein CASSGGQGSWQYF.

On this clone itself: Relative to the germline gene, one junction end is altered; a read error may explain this. This sequence joins TRBV6-1 and TRBJ1-2; D gene unclear. Germline CDR1 reads MNHNS; CDR2 reads SASEGT. The CDR3 is 12 residues long. The CDR3 DNA reads as TGTGCCAGCAGTGAAGGAGACGGGAAGAGTTCCTTC. Translating gives CASSEGDGKSSF.

The chain carries TRBV2 and TRBJ1-4, with D possibly TRBD1 on 6 matching bases. This CDR3 region has 14 residues. Trimming removed 2 bases at V and 10 bases at J, with 14 bases between. Germline CDR1 SNHLY, CDR2 FYNNEI. Here the CDR3 DNA reads TGTGCCAGCAGTGAACCCACAGGGAGAGGAAAACTGTTTTTT. Residues: CASSEPTGRGKLFF.

This chain connects TRBV4-2 to TRBJ2-2; 10 positions match TRBD2. Unmatched junction bases numbered 10, after V lost 4 bases and J lost 8 bases. The germline CDR1 and CDR2 sequences are LGHNA and YNFKEQ. The CDR3 runs 16 residues. CDR3 coding DNA: TGTGCCAGCAGCCCCTACAGCGGGAGGGCCCTAGGGGAGCTGTTTTTT. It yields the protein CASSPYSGRALGELFF.

This chain connects TRBV7-8 to TRBJ2-7; D perhaps matches TRBD1 (6 bases). The V and J ends lost 3 bases and 0 bases respectively, with 9 bases between them. The length of the CDR3 is 14 residues. The germline CDR1 and CDR2 sequences are SGHVS and FQNEAQ. The CDR3 coding sequence is TGTGCCAGCAGCTTGGGGACATACTCCTACGAGCAGTACTTC. Encoded protein: CASSLGTYSYEQYF.

The chain joins TRBV2 to TRBJ2-1; 9 positions agree with TRBD2. Losses at the gene ends were 3 bases for V and 3 bases for J; bases not matched to a gene: 9. This CDR3 is built from 17 residues. Germline V gene data show CDR1 as SNHLY and CDR2 as FYNNEI. This chain's CDR3 is CASSDRSAGGDYNEQFF. The CDR3 coding sequence is TGTGCCAGCAGTGATAGGTCGGCGGGGGGGGACTACAATGAGCAGTTCTTC.

The gene calls are TRBV6-5 and TRBJ1-2; 10 nucleotides agree with TRBD1. Trimming cost V 6 bases and J 5 bases; bases outside gene matches: 9. This CDR3 region has 15 residues. Per the germline V gene, CDR1 is MNHEY and CDR2 is SVGAGI. The CDR3 bases are TGTGCCAGCAGGGACTGGACAGGGGGAAGTTATGGCTACACCTTC. Translation gives CASRDWTGGSYGYTF.

On this clone itself: The junction does not match germline at one end; this may be a read error. The chain combines TRBV7-7 with TRBJ1-1, with D possibly matching TRBD1 (5 bases). The CDR3 length is 19 residues. Germline V gene data show CDR1 as SSHAT and CDR2 as FNYEAQ (reference sequence). In DNA, the CDR3 is TGTGCTAGCAGCTTAAGCGGGCAGGGAAAGGTTTATCTGAACACTGAAGCTTTCTTT. It specifies CASSLSGQGKVYLNTEAFF.

V gene TRBV7-3 combines with J gene TRBJ2-5; D is perhaps TRBD1 (5 bases). CDR1 SGHTA and CDR2 FQGTGA come from the germline V gene. This CDR3 comprises 15 residues. V lost 0 bases to trimming and J lost 4 bases, with 12 bases between them. This CDR3 reads CASSLTRVGRETQYF. CDR3 DNA: TGTGCCAGCAGCTTAACCAGGGTTGGGCGAGAGACCCAGTACTTC.

This clone was counted only a few times. This chain connects TRBV5-1 to TRBJ1-2; no clear D gene. This CDR3 is 14 amino acids long. V was trimmed by 4 bases and J by 2 bases, leaving 12 bases between them. Per germline, CDR1 SGHRS and CDR2 YFSETQ. CDR3 sequence (DNA): TGCGCCAGCAGCACCGGACGGGGAAACTATGGCTACACCTTC. Amino acids: CASSTGRGNYGYTF.

The gene calls are TRBV4-3 and TRBJ1-5; D is undetermined. The CDR3 spans 14 residues. Germline V gives CDR1 LGHNA, CDR2 YSLEER. V was trimmed by 1 base and J by 3 bases, leaving 7 bases between them. The CDR3 DNA follows: TGCGCCAGCAGCCAAGGGTACCCCAATCAGCCCCAGCATTTT. This encodes CASSQGYPNQPQHF.

V gene TRBV19 combines with J gene TRBJ1-2, with 8 bases fitting TRBD1. The CDR3 consists of 14 residues. J gave up 2 bases and V 7 bases, and 6 bases lay outside the gene matches. The V gene's germline CDR1 is LNHDA and CDR2 SQIVND (reference sequence). DNA of the CDR3: TGTGCCAGTACCCGGACAGGGCGGAACTATGGCTACACCTTC. Protein product: CASTRTGRNYGYTF.

The gene calls are TRBV9 and TRBJ2-3; perhaps TRBD2 as D (6 bases). CDR3 length: 14 residues. Germline V gene sequence: CDR1 SGDLS, CDR2 YYNGEE. The V and J ends lost 0 bases and 5 bases respectively, with 10 bases between them. CDR3: CASSVGGTEDTQYF. In nucleotides, the CDR3 is TGTGCCAGCAGCGTAGGCGGGACCGAAGATACGCAGTATTTT.

This clone was observed once. This chain connects TRBV18 to TRBJ1-2, with D possibly being TRBD1 (6 bases). The CDR3 consists of 14 residues. Germline V gives CDR1 KGHSH, CDR2 LQKENI. V was trimmed by 3 bases and J by 4 bases, leaving 12 bases between them. CDR3 DNA sequence: TGTGCCAGCTCACCCCTCGGGGGCATCTATGGCTACACCTTC. It codes for CASSPLGGIYGYTF.

V gene TRBV3-1 (or the pseudogene TRBV3-2) combines with J gene TRBJ1-5; the D gene is possibly TRBD1 (5 bases). V lost 1 base and J 7 bases, leaving 17 bases between the germline ends. The germline V gene has CDR1 LGHDT and CDR2 YNNKEL (reference sequence). The length of the CDR3 is 16 residues. CDR3: CASSQGRTGDPQPQHF. CDR3 DNA: TGTGCCAGCAGCCAAGGGCGTACAGGCGACCCCCAGCCCCAGCATTTT.

The chain couples TRBV28 to TRBJ1-6, with 8 bases aligning to TRBD1. Losses at the gene ends were 10 bases for V and 0 bases for J; bases not matched to a gene: 8. CDR1 is MDHEN and CDR2 is SYDVKM in the germline V gene. CDR3 length: 16 residues. The CDR3 DNA reads TGTGCCACCTTAGGACAGGGAAGCTCCTATAATTCACCCCTCCACTTT. Residues: CATLGQGSSYNSPLHF.

V gene TRBV15 combines with J gene TRBJ2-7, with 8 bases identical to TRBD1. The CDR3 contains 15 residues. Germline lookup yields CDR1 LNHNV and CDR2 YYDKDF (reference sequence). The V and J ends lost 5 bases and 3 bases, in that order; junction bases with no gene match: 9. In DNA form, the CDR3 reads TGTGCCACCAGCGGACGACAGGGGATCTACTACGAGCAGTACTTC. Its protein product is CATSGRQGIYYEQYF.

This clone was found once. DNA for the CDR3: TGTGCCAGCAGCTTACTAAAACAGGGGCGGTTTAATGAAAAACTGTTTTTT. Protein product: CASSLLKQGRFNEKLFF. The chain couples TRBV7-9 to TRBJ1-4; 7 bases fit TRBD1. Germline-derived CDR1 and CDR2 are SEHNR and FQNEAQ (reference sequence). V lost 2 bases, J lost 4 bases, and 10 bases stayed unmatched. The CDR3 totals 17 residues. Filled out from reference TRBV7-9 and TRBJ1-4, the complete variable domain reads DTGVSQNPRHKITKRGQNVTFRCDPISEHNRLYWYRQTLGQGPEFLTYFQNEAQLEKSRLLSDRFSAERPKGSFSTLEIQRTEQGDSAMYLCASSLLKQGRFNEKLFFGSGTQLSVL.

This chain uses TRBV30 with TRBJ1-2; D gene unclear. The V end lost 0 bases, the J end lost 7 bases, and 6 bases lay between the germline ends. The CDR3 covers 11 residues. From germline, CDR1 is GTSNPN and CDR2 SVGIG (reference sequence). The CDR3 sequence: CAWSVLGGYTF. The DNA for the CDR3 is TGTGCCTGGAGTGTACTGGGTGGCTACACCTTC.

The genes are TRBV3-1 (or the pseudogene TRBV3-2) and TRBJ2-5; a possible D gene is TRBD1 (5 bases). Trimming cost V 4 bases and J 3 bases, with 9 bases left between them. The germline CDR1 and CDR2 sequences are LGHDT and YNNKEL (reference sequence). The CDR3 spans 13 residues. The CDR3 sequence is CASSLQGEETQYF. DNA for the CDR3: TGTGCCAGCAGCCTTCAGGGCGAAGAGACCCAGTACTTC.